The present TCR beta chain was sequenced within a study of beta chain features in type 1 diabetes. Each donor gave one heparinised blood draw averaging about 110 mL. Study results and limitations: Type 1 diabetes patients showed a moderate but significant shortening of TCRB CDR3s in all four CD4+ subsets.

Reverse transcription of all isolated RNA meant that expressed TCRB transcripts were sequenced. Clones were sequenced by immunoSEQ multiplex PCR, and TCRdb holds only the in-frame ones, with some missing. The sample yields around 280,000 clones, 14% to 15% seen once. Only a few counts were recorded for this clone. No antigen is known for it. From germline, CDR1 is SGHDT and CDR2 YYEEEE. The CDR3 extends over 14 amino acids. V dropped 4 bases and J dropped 8; count of bases not matched to a gene: 4. The chain links TRBV5-6 to TRBJ1-6; 9 positions match TRBD1. Material: naive CD4+ T cells from blood. The receptor was derived from a man aged 18 to 29 with type 1 diabetes. CDR3 amino acids: CASSGTGWDSPLHF. DNA of the CDR3: TGTGCCAGCAGCGGGACAGGGTGGGATTCACCCCTCCACTTT. Variable domain in full (rest from reference TRBV5-6 and TRBJ1-6): DAGVTQSPTHLIKTRGQQVTLRCSPKSGHDTVSWYQQALGQGPQFIFQYYEEEERQRGNFPDRFSGHQFPNYSSELNVNALLLGDSALYLCASSGTGWDSPLHFGNGTRLTVT.